This T cell receptor beta chain was identified during a study of blood T cell repertoires in COVID-19. Looking at the study overall: Whether acute or convalescent, the COVID-19 samples came from the United States, Italy and Spain. The analysed material was cDNA or gDNA that came from T cells, B-cell-depleted T cells, or PBMCs.

After removal of 3 bases from V and 4 bases from J, the junction contained 10 bases not matched to a gene. This CDR3 is 16 amino acids long. Germline CDR1 SGDLS, CDR2 YYNGEE. In the original analysis: By means of reference gene primer amplification, nucleated cell counts were estimated. Profiling relied on immunoSEQ multiplex PCR, and the TCRdb table lists in-frame clones only, not all of them. The D gene and trimming were derived from the DNA, and the V and J assignments and clone size from that table. In the table there are 65,000 to 95,000 clones, roughly 89% of which are singletons. The clonotype was recovered from an elderly man with acute or convalescent COVID-19. Sequencing input: peripheral blood. This chain uses TRBV9 with TRBJ1-2; 9 bases align to TRBD1. In DNA, the CDR3 is TGTGCCAGCAGCGCGGGGACAGGGCAATATTTCTATGGCTACACCTTC. Protein product: CASSAGTGQYFYGYTF.